The rows below give T cell receptor beta chains drawn from one sample of a study of blood T cell repertoires in COVID-19. The protocol was immunoSEQ multiplex PCR, while the TCRdb copy is restricted to in-frame clones and leaves out a portion. In the table there are over 300,000 clones, more than 80% of which are singletons. Sequencing was done on a sample of peripheral blood. Every receptor here comes from a man aged 18 to 29 who had recovered from COVID-19. The CDR3 runs from the conserved cysteine through the conserved F or W. The D gene is left open where the match is weak. A row's size may be missing; if present it is once, few, many or a size class.

J gene	clone size	D gene	V gene	CDR3 length	CDR3 DNA	CDR3 protein
TRBJ2-2	.	.	TRBV19	15	TGTGCCAGTAGTGTGGCCAGGGTGAACACCGGGGAGCTGTTTTTT	CASSVARVNTGELFF
TRBJ2-7	.	TRBD2	TRBV2	14	TGTGCCAGCAGTGATATGCGGGGGACCTACGAGCAGTACTTC	CASSDMRGTYEQYF
TRBJ2-7	few	.	TRBV4-2	13	TGTGCCAGCAGCCAAATACAGGGAGGGGAGCAGTACTTC	CASSQIQGGEQYF
TRBJ1-1	.	TRBD1	TRBV27	14	TGTCTCTCCCGGGACAGGGATAGGAACACTGAAGCTTTCTTT	CLSRDRDRNTEAFF
TRBJ1-1	.	.	TRBV5-1	13	TGCGCCAGCAGCTTGGCGGGGAACACTGAAGCTTTCTTT	CASSLAGNTEAFF
TRBJ1-2	.	.	TRBV30	13	TGTGCCTGGAGTGTCGAGGTGTACTATGGCTACACCTTC	CAWSVEVYYGYTF
TRBJ2-7	.	.	TRBV3-1/TRBV3-2	12	TGTGCCAGTTCTAGCGATACCTACGAGCAGTACTTC	CASSSDTYEQYF
TRBJ2-7	.	.	TRBV14	14	TGTGCCAGCAAACTACAGGGAGCCTCCTACGAGCAGTACTTC	CASKLQGASYEQYF
TRBJ2-1	.	TRBD2	TRBV4-2	15	TGTGCCAGCGGGCGGACTAGCGGGGGGATCAATGAGCAGTTCTTC	CASGRTSGGINEQFF
TRBJ1-2	.	.	TRBV5-1	17	TGCGCCAGCAGCTTGGCCCCGCGACAGACAACGAACTATGGCTACACCTTC	CASSLAPRQTTNYGYTF
TRBJ1-5	.	.	TRBV25-1	14	TGTGCCAGCAGTGCAGGGGTTAGCAATCAGCCCCAGCATTTT	CASSAGVSNQPQHF
TRBJ1-1	once	TRBD1	TRBV6-5	14	TGTGCCAGCAGAGCAATAGGGACAGTTTCTGAAGCTTTCTTT	CASRAIGTVSEAFF
TRBJ2-3	.	.	TRBV7-9	14	TGTGCCAGCAGGGTGGCGGGGATCACAGATACGCAGTATTTT	CASRVAGITDTQYF
TRBJ2-5	.	TRBD2	TRBV2	15	TGTGCCAGCAGCCCGGGGGGGGGCGGCCAAGAGACCCAGTACTTC	CASSPGGGGQETQYF
TRBJ1-1	few	.	TRBV16	13	TGTGCCAGCAGCCCCTCGGGGGGAACTGAAGCTTTCTTT	CASSPSGGTEAFF
TRBJ1-6	.	TRBD1	TRBV10-3	15	TGTGCCATCAGTGATGGACAGGGGGTCGATTCACCCCTCCACTTT	CAISDGQGVDSPLHF
TRBJ1-3	once	.	TRBV6-5	15	TGTGCCAGCAGTTACAGCAGGGGCTCTGGAAACACCATATATTTT	CASSYSRGSGNTIYF
TRBJ2-5	once	TRBD2	TRBV11-2	15	TGTGCCAGCAGCTTCTCGACTAGCGAGGGGGAGACCCAGTACTTC	CASSFSTSEGETQYF
TRBJ2-3	.	TRBD2	TRBV18	17	TGTGCCAGCTCCCCTAAACTCGATAGCGGGAGAGAAGATACGCAGTATTTT	CASSPKLDSGREDTQYF
TRBJ2-1	.	TRBD2	TRBV4-3	21	TGCGCCAGCAGCCTTCAACTAGCGGGGGGCTCGCGCCTAAGCTCCTACAATGAGCAGTTCTTC	CASSLQLAGGSRLSSYNEQFF
TRBJ1-3	.	.	TRBV20-1	14	TGCAGTGCTAGTGAGGGGAGCTCTGGAAACACCATATATTTT	CSASEGSSGNTIYF
TRBJ2-5	.	.	TRBV9	14	TGTGCCAGCAGCTCCAAGACAGGGAGGGAGACCCAGTACTTC	CASSSKTGRETQYF